This TCR beta chain was sequenced for a study of cytomegalovirus exposure and HLA in healthy donors (TCRdb year 2017). About the full investigation: An earlier analysis of 587 of the donors reported 250 to 350 Gb of sequence data and 95 million to 120 million unique TCR beta sequences obtained from some 170 million T cells. In addition to the first cohort of around 670 subjects, a separate validation cohort of 120 different subjects was used. HLA typing covered class I and class II loci at four-digit resolution. The aim of the study was to test whether cataloging public T cell receptors could identify signatures of past pathogen exposure. Every discovery cohort repertoire had been produced on one sequencing platform. An earlier analysis of 587 of the donors used high-throughput TCR beta sequencing to judge whether each TCR beta V gene segment behaved as functional or pseudogenic. In the later analysis, no new phenotypic data were used to find candidate immune exposures; instead, reliance was placed on TCR beta sequences and their occurrence across donors. Across roughly 420 genotyped donors of the cohort, an average of about 240,000 unique TCR beta nucleotide sequences per donor were sequenced, and 15% to 20% of those sequences were non-productive. Because of strong linkage in the cohort, roughly five DR-DQ haplotypes were treated as single units for association and clustering. A later genetic analysis took genome-wide SNP genotypes for about 55% of the 666 donors and used that subset as a discovery cohort. Among the roughly 430 genotyped donors, around 81% belonged to the genetic ancestry cluster associated with self-reported Caucasian donors. To predict cytomegalovirus infection status, the study brought together high-throughput TCR immunosequencing, statistical association of individual TCRs with disease status, and machine learning. The study used immunosequencing to profile the T cell repertoires of several hundred subjects and linked those repertoires to cytomegalovirus serostatus. Typing coverage differed by locus: A, B, C, DRB1 and DQB1 were typed in roughly 620-640 donors, DQA1 in about 510, DPA1 in over 600, and DPB1 in roughly 450. In a later analysis, previously published TCR beta repertoires from 666 donors were re-analyzed and high-resolution HLA genotyping was added so that TCR occurrence patterns could be studied. Around 300 gigabases of sequencing data and approximately 84 million unique TCR sequences were included in an early release covering around 600 HLA-typed donors. Donor age, sex, ethnicity and CMV serostatus were compiled alongside the repertoire data.

In total, about 650 healthy bone marrow donors made up the cohort. All cohort members were sampled while nominally healthy, although unrecorded immune exposures were likely present. The donor tested CMV seronegative and was one of the 352 seronegative cohort members. Every donor gave a peripheral blood sample, and the peripheral blood mononuclear cells from that sample were used for TCR beta sequencing. The Qiagen DNeasy Blood Extraction Kit was used to extract genomic DNA from the blood cell samples. The germline V and J ends show losses of 2 bases and 6 bases respectively, and no gene match explains 5 bases of the junction. Taken from cysteine to phenylalanine, the CDR3 has 14 residues. CDR3 DNA is the only sequence kept; it has 42 bases, read in frame from the first base. The CDR1 and CDR2 encoded by the germline V gene (reference sequence) are SEHNR and FQNEAQ. Study-wide conclusions, independent of this receptor: Because HLA typing was unavailable for some donors at each locus, only the typed subset was used in association tests. According to a later genetic analysis, donors in an Asian-associated ancestry cluster had fewer N-insertions in productive TCRs than the approximately 690-donor mean. According to a later analysis, most CMV-associated TCR beta chains appeared to be HLA-restricted, and the HLA associations seemed to be driven largely by CMV exposure. This cohort had only TCR beta chains sequenced, and the lack of alpha or paired-chain data limited which features could be detected. The authors suggested that the approach could potentially be extended to other disease states and immunological phenotypes. Some IMGT-functional V segments, including TRBV6-2 and TRBV6-3, could not be distinguished by the 87-base-pair reads and were therefore excluded. A further reported finding was that TCR beta sequences accurately predicted the HLA-A and HLA-B alleles for most subjects in the first cohort. In both the original and validation cohorts, the classifier was reported to diagnose cytomegalovirus status with high specificity and sensitivity. According to a later analysis, TCR association rates differed among HLA loci, with DRB1 alleles showing the most associated TCRs and HLA-C alleles showing the fewest. In a later analysis, 16,951 TCR beta sequences were associated with specific HLA alleles at a false discovery rate of 0.05. A total of about 150 TCR beta chains were listed by the study as associated with cytomegalovirus. In vitro tests confirmed that a few of the cytomegalovirus-associated TCR beta chains recognize cytomegalovirus antigens. Strong co-occurrence of HLA alleles, especially DR and DQ, made assigning TCR associations to individual alleles difficult. Because counts were too low, roughly 18 rarely observed V segments, including chromosome 9 orphons, were left out of the earlier analysis of several hundred of the donors. A later analysis reported that several top co-occurrence clusters appeared linked to parvovirus B19, influenza, CMV and Epstein-Barr virus. An association between a missense DCLRE1C variant and V-gene and J-gene trimming of TCR beta chains was found in a later genetic analysis and replicated in an independent cohort. CMV serostatus was the only immune exposure information available for the cohort. Most TCR sequences were seen in very few donors, while some public TCRs were found in many individuals. Broadly in line with IMGT annotations, most TCR beta V segments showed up in productive rearrangements about 90% or about 30% of the time in an earlier analysis of 587 of the donors. A cluster of highly shared sequence variants was judged likely to represent a technical artifact of the sequencing pipeline. Linkage disequilibrium might explain the correlated functional status among segregating V segments, but an unknown experimental factor could not be ruled out. In a later analysis, HLA-associated TCR beta chains showed more clonal expansion and lower generation probabilities than non-associated chains that were equally common. The presence/absence analyses assumed that sequencing depth was roughly uniform across donors, and that assumption may not be true.

Library preparation was by the immunoSEQ multiplex PCR assay. For the multiplex PCR, a mixture combining 60 forward primers for TCR Vbeta segments and 13 reverse primers for TCR Jbeta segments was used. Amplification of the CDR3 region of rearranged TCR beta genes was performed with a multiplex PCR assay on genomic DNA. The Illumina HiSeq System was used to sequence the amplified TCR beta libraries as 87-base-pair reads. Turning to the authors' computational methods: A later analysis counted about 80 million unique TCR beta chains across the 690 or so repertoires, and 10 million to 11 million of these chains were shared by at least two donors. Raw reads were error-corrected and collapsed into unique sequences with a nearest-neighbor algorithm that merged closely related sequences to remove PCR and sequencing errors. To assign V, D and J gene segments, CDR3 sequences were aligned to IMGT reference sequences. Each retained sequence needed at least a six-nucleotide match to both a V gene segment and a J gene segment. Rearrangements were called productive when the CDR3 lacked stop codons and stayed in frame with V and J; all others were non-productive. CDR3 was defined according to IMGT convention as the region running from the second conserved V-encoded cysteine to the conserved J-encoded phenylalanine. The earlier analysis of a few hundred of the donors excluded any sequence lacking an unambiguous match to a single V gene segment. In an earlier analysis of 587 of the donors, a V segment was called functional when productive rearrangements were above 56.7%, and segregating when the standard deviation between donors exceeded 5%. A statistical classification framework was developed to diagnose cytomegalovirus status using the catalog of TCR beta chain sequences. In a later analysis, V and J genes were assigned by comparing TCR nucleotide sequences against IMGT/GENE-DB human TR gene sequences. Using the TCRdist pipeline, a later analysis assigned CDR3 sequences along with most-parsimonious VDJ recombination scenarios. In a later analysis, every TCR beta chain was defined by the combination of its CDR3 amino acid sequence and its V-gene family, and reads without a unique V-gene family were dropped. To address suspected cross-contamination and a sequencing artifact, a later analysis removed around 590 highly shared, low-generation-probability nucleotide sequences. In a later analysis, a clonal expansion index for each public chain was calculated from normalized within-repertoire ranks of inferred template counts. In a later analysis, generation probabilities were computed with a VDJ recombination model fitted to out-of-frame rearrangements, and the resulting probabilities were checked against IGoR. In a later analysis, TCR-TCR, TCR-HLA and TCR-CMV co-occurrence was scored with hypergeometric tests, and a repertoire-size bias correction was applied to TCR pairs. False discovery rates were estimated in a later analysis by permuting HLA or CMV assignments 20 times. In a later analysis, co-occurring TCRs were grouped using DBSCAN, with TCRdist sequence similarity added in when clustering inside HLA-allele-positive subsets. For co-occurrence clustering, repertoires with fewer than 30,000 or more than 120,000 public chains were excluded, along with a handful of repertoires with anomalous nucleotide sharing. Sourced from immuneACCESS, this table was stored by TCRdb with only in-frame sequences that have V and J called. A share of the clones is absent; for the studies checked, an unresolved V gene accounts for under half, and the remainder has no known explanation. Clonal size and the V and J genes are those of that table, whereas D and trimming came from the DNA. The sample includes 170,000 or so clones, with around 84% observed a single time. The biggest ten clones account for 1.9% of the sample.

Concerning this clone: Which antigen it targets is not known. No much larger clone is present one base from it, and per-base qualities are unavailable.

This TCR derives from a man aged 18 to 29 in good health and CMV-seronegative. The specimen was PBMCs. The sequence joins TRBV7-9 to TRBJ1-2; 8 bases in the middle match TRBD1. The DNA sequence is given as TGTGCCAGCAGCTTACCGGACAGGGCCAATGGCTACACCTTC. Protein translation: CASSLPDRANGYTF.